These 3 T cell receptor beta chains were sequenced from one sample in a study of T cell responses to AZD1222 COVID-19 vaccine. TCRdb keeps only in-frame clones here, not all; method: immunoSEQ multiplex PCR. There are 160,000 or so clones in the sample; 92% occur only once, and 4.4% lies in the top ten. The sample was peripheral blood, taken on day 0 of MenACWY control vaccination. These receptor sequences come from an adult in good health.

The chain is built from TRBV11-2 and TRBJ2-3; TRBD2 aligns across 16 bases. There are 17 residues in the CDR3. V dropped 6 bases and J dropped 4; count of bases not matched to a gene: 7. Germline loops: CDR1 SGHAT, CDR2 FQNNGV. CDR3: CASSFTGTSGRADTQYF. For the CDR3, the DNA is TGTGCCAGCAGTTTCACCGGGACTAGCGGGAGGGCAGATACGCAGTATTTT.

V is TRBV19 and J is TRBJ1-1; no clear D. The germline gives CDR1 LNHDA, CDR2 SQIVND (reference sequence). Trimming took 3 bases from V and 3 from J, leaving 11 bases between them. CDR3 length: 14 amino acids. CDR3 DNA sequence: TGTGCCAGTAGTATTTCCGGGAGGGACACTGAAGCTTTCTTT. Its translation is CASSISGRDTEAFF.

The genes are TRBV14 and TRBJ2-1; D perhaps matches TRBD1 (5 bases). V lost 3 bases and J lost 7, with 10 bases in between. The germline V gene encodes CDR1 SGHDN and CDR2 FVKESK. The length of the CDR3 is 13 residues. The CDR3 loop reads CASSHVRGNEQFF. The CDR3 region has the DNA TGTGCCAGCAGCCACGTAAGGGGTAATGAGCAGTTCTTC.